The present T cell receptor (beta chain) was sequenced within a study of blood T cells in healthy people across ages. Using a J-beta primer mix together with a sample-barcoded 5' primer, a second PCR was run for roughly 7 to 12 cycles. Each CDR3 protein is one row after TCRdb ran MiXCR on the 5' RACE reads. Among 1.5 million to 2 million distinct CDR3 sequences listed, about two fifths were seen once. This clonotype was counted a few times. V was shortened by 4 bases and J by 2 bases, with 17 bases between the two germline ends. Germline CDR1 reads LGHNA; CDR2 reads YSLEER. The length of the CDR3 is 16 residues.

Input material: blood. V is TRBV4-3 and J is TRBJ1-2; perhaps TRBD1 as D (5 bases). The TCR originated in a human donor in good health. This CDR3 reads CASSPTVDGDNYGYTF. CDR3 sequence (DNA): TGCGCCAGCAGCCCCACTGTAGACGGGGACAACTATGGCTACACCTTC.